These 18 T cell receptor beta chains were all obtained from the same sample, sequenced in a study of cytomegalovirus exposure and HLA in healthy donors (dated by TCRdb to the late 2010s). Libraries were constructed by the immunoSEQ multiplex PCR assay. For the multiplex PCR, a mixture combining 60 forward primers for TCR Vbeta segments and 13 reverse primers for TCR Jbeta segments was used. This immuneACCESS table, as held by TCRdb, lists in-frame sequences with V and J called but not all clones. Of the missing ones, under half trace to an unresolved V gene in checked studies; the others have no known cause. A total of about 190,000 clones appear in this sample, over 60% of them only once. The biggest ten clones account for roughly 2.1% of the sample. The sequenced sample was PBMCs. Source of these receptors: a woman aged 30 to 39 in good health and CMV-seropositive.

In this sample, this clone turned up a few times. For the CDR3, the DNA is TGTGCCAGCTCACCCGGAGCGATCACCTACGAGCAGTACTTC. Its translation: CASSPGAITYEQYF. V is TRBV18 and J is TRBJ2-7; no firm D call. V lost 3 bases and J 2 bases, leaving 11 bases between the germline ends. The CDR3 contains 14 residues. Looked up from germline, CDR1 is KGHSH and CDR2 is LQKENI. Full variable domain (rest looked up from reference TRBV18 and TRBJ2-7): NAGVMQNPRHLVRRRGQEARLRCSPMKGHSHVYWYRQLPEEGLKFMVYLQKENIIDESGMPKERFSAEFPKEGPSILRIQQVVRGDSAAYFCASSPGAITYEQYFGPGTRLTVT.

The genes are TRBV28 and TRBJ1-2; 8 bases agree with TRBD1. CDR1 and CDR2 (germline): MDHEN, SYDVKM. The CDR3 is 13 residues long. J lost 7 bases, V lost 6 bases, and 7 bases had no gene match. CDR3 loop: CASSRQGNRGYTF. The CDR3 bases are TGTGCCAGCAGCAGACAGGGGAACCGTGGCTACACCTTC.

The CDR3 is CAWSPPGEGYGYTF. In DNA form, the CDR3 reads TGTGCCTGGAGCCCGCCAGGGGAGGGCTATGGCTACACCTTC. This chain connects TRBV30 to TRBJ1-2; maybe TRBD1 (6 bases). This CDR3 is 14 amino acids long. Germline V gene sequence: CDR1 GTSNPN, CDR2 SVGIG (reference sequence). Deletions cut 3 bases from V and 4 bases from J, with 15 bases between.

The V gene is TRBV30, the J gene TRBJ2-6, with 7 positions matching TRBD1. Germline V gene sequence: CDR1 GTSNPN, CDR2 SVGIG (reference sequence). The CDR3 length is 15 residues. Trimming removed 0 bases from V and 4 bases from J; junction bases left unmatched: 3. As DNA, the CDR3 is TGTGCCTGGAGTGTACAGGGGTCCGGGGCCAACGTCCTGACTTTC. Amino acids: CAWSVQGSGANVLTF.

This clone is a singleton in its sample. The rearrangement uses TRBV5-4 and TRBJ2-7; D possibly corresponds to TRBD1 (6 bases). V was clipped by 0 bases and J by 2 bases, with 12 bases between them. CDR3 length: 15 amino acids. CDR1 is SGHNT and CDR2 is YYREEE in the germline V gene (reference sequence). The CDR3 sequence: CASSLDRVGPYEQYF. The CDR3 nucleotides are TGTGCCAGCAGCTTGGACAGGGTCGGGCCCTACGAGCAGTACTTC.

The table lists this clone with a count of one. Germline and junction disagree at one end, which may indicate a read error. The sample holds other DNA sequences that translate to the same CDR3. The chain couples TRBV6-1 to TRBJ1-4; 9 nucleotides align to TRBD1. The length of the CDR3 is 15 residues. Germline CDR1 is MNHNS and CDR2 is SASEGT. The CDR3 bases are TGCGCCAGCAGTTTTATGGGACAGGGTAATGAAAAACTGTTTTTT. Residues: CASSFMGQGNEKLFF.

The chain links TRBV5-1 to TRBJ2-5; a weak D match, TRBD2 (6 bases). Between the trimmed V and J ends, which lost 5 bases and 9 bases, there was a span of 23 bases. Germline CDR1 is SGHRS and CDR2 is YFSETQ. The CDR3 extends over 15 amino acids. In DNA form, the CDR3 reads TGCGCCAGCAGACTTGGAATGGGGACTCTGGGGGCCCAGTACTTC. Its protein product is CASRLGMGTLGAQYF.

This clone appeared a single time. The V call is TRBV28, the J call TRBJ1-5; D may be TRBD1 (5 bases). V lost 2 bases and J 8 bases, leaving 10 bases between the germline ends. This CDR3 is 13 amino acids long. CDR1 is MDHEN and CDR2 is SYDVKM in the germline V gene. In nucleotides, the CDR3 is TGTGCCAGCAGTTTAGGCAGGGTAAAGCCCCAGCATTTT. Its translation: CASSLGRVKPQHF.

This rearrangement joins TRBV28 to TRBJ2-3; 12 bases fit TRBD2. CDR1 is MDHEN and CDR2 is SYDVKM in the germline V gene. The CDR3 is 18 amino acids. The V and J ends lost 1 base and 0 bases, in that order; junction bases with no gene match: 5. The CDR3 region has the DNA TGTGCCAGCAGTTTATCCTCCCTAGCGGGGGGGAGCACAGATACGCAGTATTTT. It specifies CASSLSSLAGGSTDTQYF.

The V and J genes are TRBV30 and TRBJ2-7; D not resolved. The CDR3 has 13 residues. The ends were cut back, 0 bases at V and 1 base at J, with 7 bases in the middle. Germline CDR1 and CDR2: GTSNPN and SVGIG (reference sequence). As DNA, the CDR3 is TGTGCCTGGAGTGTATCCCATTCCTACGAGCAGTACTTC. The encoded protein is CAWSVSHSYEQYF.

The rearrangement joins TRBV2 to TRBJ2-1, with 7 bases matching TRBD1. Germline CDR1 and CDR2: SNHLY and FYNNEI. This CDR3 is 16 amino acids long. The trim removed 5 bases at V and 5 bases at J, leaving 12 bases unmatched. The CDR3 DNA reads TGTGCCAGCAGTATCTTAGACAGGGTTATGGACAATGAGCAGTTCTTC. Translation gives CASSILDRVMDNEQFF. Supplemented by reference TRBV2 and TRBJ2-1, the full variable domain reads EPEVTQTPSHQVTQMGQEVILRCVPISNHLYFYWYRQILGQKVEFLVSFYNNEISEKSEIFDDQFSVERPDGSNFTLKIRSTKLEDSAMYFCASSILDRVMDNEQFFGPGTRLTVL.

This chain joins TRBV4-1 and TRBJ2-1; maybe TRBD1 (6 bases). The CDR3 spans 16 residues. V shed 0 bases and J shed 2 bases, with 11 bases lying between them. The V gene's germline CDR1 is MGHRA and CDR2 YSYEKL. The CDR3 here is CASSQDSGQPYNEQFF. CDR3 DNA: TGCGCCAGCAGCCAAGATTCCGGACAGCCCTACAATGAGCAGTTCTTC.

The V gene is TRBV13, the J gene TRBJ2-5, with 8 bases identical to TRBD1. The junction had 9 bases not matched to a gene; V was cut back by 5 bases and J by 4 bases. Germline values: CDR1 PRHDT, CDR2 FYEKMQ (reference sequence). CDR3 length: 15 residues. The CDR3 protein is CASSPGTGILETQYF. The CDR3 coding sequence is TGTGCCAGCAGCCCAGGGACAGGCATTCTAGAGACCCAGTACTTC. The full variable domain, rest sourced from reference TRBV13 and TRBJ2-5, is AAGVIQSPRHLIKEKRETATLKCYPIPRHDTVYWYQQGPGQDPQFLISFYEKMQSDKGSIPDRFSAQQFSDYHSELNMSSLELGDSALYFCASSPGTGILETQYFGPGTRLLVL.

This chain links TRBV30 with TRBJ2-2; D possibly corresponds to TRBD2 (6 bases). CDR1 GTSNPN and CDR2 SVGIG come from the germline V gene (reference sequence). V gave up 4 bases and J gave up 6 bases, with 15 bases separating them. CDR3 length: 14 residues. The CDR3 DNA reads as TGTGCCTGGACTAGACTCACGGGGGCCGGGGAGCTGTTTTTT. Translating it yields CAWTRLTGAGELFF.

The J gene is TRBJ1-1, the V gene TRBV6-1, with TRBD1 as a possible D gene (6 bases). The germline CDR1 and CDR2 sequences are MNHNS and SASEGT. Trimming left V 10 bases short and J 0 bases short, with 15 bases between. CDR3 size: 14 residues. CDR3 sequence: CAIRKGDMNTEAFF. Here the CDR3 DNA reads TGTGCCATCAGAAAGGGGGACATGAACACTGAAGCTTTCTTT.

The chain links TRBV5-4 to TRBJ1-5, with D possibly TRBD1 on 6 matching bases. The germline V gene encodes CDR1 SGHNT and CDR2 YYREEE (reference sequence). The CDR3 totals 13 residues. The V and J ends lost 4 bases and 5 bases respectively, with 10 bases between them. The CDR3 DNA reads as TGTGCCAGCAGCCGGGACACGGATCAGCCCCAGCATTTT. It specifies CASSRDTDQPQHF.

The CDR3 DNA reads TGCGCCAGCAGCATGACAGCGGGAGTGGTTGAGCAGTTCTTC. It encodes CASSMTAGVVEQFF. The chain joins TRBV5-1 to TRBJ2-1; 8 bases align to TRBD2. The germline V gene has CDR1 SGHRS and CDR2 YFSETQ. The CDR3 totals 14 residues. Trimming removed 4 bases from V and 9 bases from J; junction bases left unmatched: 9.

V and J are TRBV28 and TRBJ2-5; D is perhaps TRBD2 (5 bases). V lost 2 bases and J 5 bases, leaving 18 bases between the germline ends. The CDR3 is made up of 16 amino acids. Germline V gives CDR1 MDHEN, CDR2 SYDVKM. Here the CDR3 reads CASSLVFSGRRETQYF. CDR3 sequence (DNA): TGTGCCAGCAGTTTAGTCTTTTCGGGCAGGAGGGAGACCCAGTACTTC. Variable domain in full (rest from reference TRBV28 and TRBJ2-5): DVKVTQSSRYLVKRTGEKVFLECVQDMDHENMFWYRQDPGLGLRLIYFSYDVKMKEKGDIPEGYSVSREKKERFSLILESASTNQTSMYLCASSLVFSGRRETQYFGPGTRLLVL.